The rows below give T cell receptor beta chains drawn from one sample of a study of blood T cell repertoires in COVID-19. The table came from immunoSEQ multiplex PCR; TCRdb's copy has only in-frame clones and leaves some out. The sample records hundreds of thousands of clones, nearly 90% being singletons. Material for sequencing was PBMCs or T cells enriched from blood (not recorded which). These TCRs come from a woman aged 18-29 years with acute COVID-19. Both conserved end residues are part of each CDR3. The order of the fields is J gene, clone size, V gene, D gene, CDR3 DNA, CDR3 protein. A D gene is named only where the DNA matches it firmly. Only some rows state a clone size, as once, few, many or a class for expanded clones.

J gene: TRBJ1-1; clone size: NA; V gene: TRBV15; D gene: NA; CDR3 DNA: TGTGCCACCAGCAGAGATCTTGAGGGTGAAGCTTTCTTT; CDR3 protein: CATSRDLEGEAFF
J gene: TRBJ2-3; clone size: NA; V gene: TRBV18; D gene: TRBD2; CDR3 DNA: TGTGCCAGCTCGGCGACTAGCCAATATACGCAGTATTTT; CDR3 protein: CASSATSQYTQYF
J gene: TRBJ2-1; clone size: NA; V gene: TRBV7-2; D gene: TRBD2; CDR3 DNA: TGTGCCAGCAGCCTACAGGGACTAGCGCGGGGAAATGAGCAGTTCTTC; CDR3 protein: CASSLQGLARGNEQFF
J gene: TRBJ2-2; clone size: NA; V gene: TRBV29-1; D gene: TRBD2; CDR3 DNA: TGCAGCGCTCAAAGCGGGAGGGCCGGGGAGCTGTTTTTT; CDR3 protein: CSAQSGRAGELFF
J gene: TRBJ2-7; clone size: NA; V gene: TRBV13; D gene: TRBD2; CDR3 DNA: TGTGCCAGCAGCTTACAATCGTCTAGCGGGAGAAACGAGCAGTACTTC; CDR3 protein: CASSLQSSSGRNEQYF
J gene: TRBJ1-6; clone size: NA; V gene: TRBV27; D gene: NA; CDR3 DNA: TGTGCCAGCAGTTTAAGATGGACATTGGTTTCACCCCTCCACTTT; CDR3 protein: CASSLRWTLVSPLHF
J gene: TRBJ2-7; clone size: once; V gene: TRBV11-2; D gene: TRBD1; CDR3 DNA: TGTGCCAGCAGCTCACAGGGGAAAGAGCAGTACTTC; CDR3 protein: CASSSQGKEQYF
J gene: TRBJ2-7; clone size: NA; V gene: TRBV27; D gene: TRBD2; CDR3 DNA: TGTGCCAGCAGTTTGGGGACTAGCCGCTACGTGCAGTACTTC; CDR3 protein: CASSLGTSRYVQYF
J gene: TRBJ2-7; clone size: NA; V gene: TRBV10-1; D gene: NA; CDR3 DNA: TGCGCCAGCAGCTCACGGAGGACCGACTCCTACGAGCAGTACTTC; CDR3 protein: CASSSRRTDSYEQYF
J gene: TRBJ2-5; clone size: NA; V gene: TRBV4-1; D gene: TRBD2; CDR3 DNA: TGCGCCAGCAGCCAAGATACTAGCGGGAGATCCCAAGAGACCCAGTACTTC; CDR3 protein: CASSQDTSGRSQETQYF
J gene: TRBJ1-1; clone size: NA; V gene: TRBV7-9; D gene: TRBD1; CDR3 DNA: TGTGCCAGCAGTCGACAGGGGGGCACTGAAGCTTTCTTT; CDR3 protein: CASSRQGGTEAFF
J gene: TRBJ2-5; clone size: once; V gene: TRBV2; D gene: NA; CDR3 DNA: TGTGCCAGCAGTAGACTCCTAGAATTGGAGGGCCAAGAGACCCAGTACTTC; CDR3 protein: CASSRLLELEGQETQYF
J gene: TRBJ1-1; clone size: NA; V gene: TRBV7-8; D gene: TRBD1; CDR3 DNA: TGTGCCAGCAGCTTAGAAGGGACAGGCCTCCCCGTAGCTTTCTTT; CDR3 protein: CASSLEGTGLPVAFF
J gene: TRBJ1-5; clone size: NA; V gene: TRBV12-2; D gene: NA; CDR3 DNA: TGTGCAAGTCGCTTAGGGCGGGGGGCGAATCAGCCCCAGCATTTT; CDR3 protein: CASRLGRGANQPQHF
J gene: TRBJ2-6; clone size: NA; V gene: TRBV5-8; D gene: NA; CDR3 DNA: TGTGCCAGCAGCTTGACAGGCGCCTCTGGGGCCAACGTCCTGACTTTC; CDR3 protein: CASSLTGASGANVLTF
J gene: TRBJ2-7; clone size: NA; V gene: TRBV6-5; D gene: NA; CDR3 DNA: TGTGCCAGCTGGGCCGGCGTCGAGCAGTACTTC; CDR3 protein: CASWAGVEQYF
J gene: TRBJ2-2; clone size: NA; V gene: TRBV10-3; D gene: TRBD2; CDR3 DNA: TGTGCCATCAGTGGTAGCGGGTCTACGAACACCGGGGAGCTGTTTTTT; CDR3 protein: CAISGSGSTNTGELFF
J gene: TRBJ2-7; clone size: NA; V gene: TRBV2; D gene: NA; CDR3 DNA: TGTGCCAGCAGTACTACTCTAGCGTTCGAGCAGTACTTC; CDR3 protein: CASSTTLAFEQYF
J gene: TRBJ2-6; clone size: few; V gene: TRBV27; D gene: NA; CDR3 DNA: TGTGCCAGCACCCCAGGACGGACAGCTGGGGCCAACGTCCTGACTTTC; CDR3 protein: CASTPGRTAGANVLTF
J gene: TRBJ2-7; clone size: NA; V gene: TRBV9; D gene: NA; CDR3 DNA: TGTGCCAGCAGCGGGGAGGGGGATCCCTACGAGCAGTACTTC; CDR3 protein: CASSGEGDPYEQYF
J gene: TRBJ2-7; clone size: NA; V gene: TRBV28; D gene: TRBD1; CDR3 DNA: TGTGCCAGCAGTTTGACGGACAGGTCCATTTGGGAGCAGTACTTC; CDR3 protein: CASSLTDRSIWEQYF
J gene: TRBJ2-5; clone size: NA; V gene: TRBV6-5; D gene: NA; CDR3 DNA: TGTGCCAGCAGTTATGAGGACAGCCAAGAGACCCAGTACTTC; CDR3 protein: CASSYEDSQETQYF
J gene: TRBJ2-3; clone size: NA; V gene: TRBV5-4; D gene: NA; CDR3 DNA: TGTGCCAGCAGCTTGGCCGTAGGGGGAGGGATAGATACGCAGTATTTT; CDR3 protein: CASSLAVGGGIDTQYF
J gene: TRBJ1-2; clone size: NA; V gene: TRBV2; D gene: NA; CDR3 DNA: TGTGCCAGCAGTCCGTCGCGCGACTTACTCTATGGCTACACCTTC; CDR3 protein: CASSPSRDLLYGYTF
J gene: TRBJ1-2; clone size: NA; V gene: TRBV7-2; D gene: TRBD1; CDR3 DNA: TGTGCCAGCAGCTTAGCGACAGGGTTAAACTATGGCTACACCTTC; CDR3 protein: CASSLATGLNYGYTF
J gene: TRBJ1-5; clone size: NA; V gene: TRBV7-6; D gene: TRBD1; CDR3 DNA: TGTGCCAGCAGCGCCTGGGACAGTAGCAATCAGCCCCAGCATTTT; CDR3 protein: CASSAWDSSNQPQHF
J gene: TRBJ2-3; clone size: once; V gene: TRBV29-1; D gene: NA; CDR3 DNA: TGCAGCGTAACAGCCCCCATCGGGGTCACAGATACGCAGTATTTT; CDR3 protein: CSVTAPIGVTDTQYF
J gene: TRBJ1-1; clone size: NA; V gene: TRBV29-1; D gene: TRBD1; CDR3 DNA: TGCAGCGTTGCCACCGGGACAGGCGTTGAAGCTTTCTTT; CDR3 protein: CSVATGTGVEAFF
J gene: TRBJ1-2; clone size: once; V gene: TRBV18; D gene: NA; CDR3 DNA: TGTGCCAGCTCACAGGACAACGATTTCTATGGCTACACCTTC; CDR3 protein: CASSQDNDFYGYTF
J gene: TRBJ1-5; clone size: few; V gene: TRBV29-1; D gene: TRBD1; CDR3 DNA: TGCAGCGTAAGGACAGGGATCGGTCAGCCCCAGCATTTT; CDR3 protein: CSVRTGIGQPQHF
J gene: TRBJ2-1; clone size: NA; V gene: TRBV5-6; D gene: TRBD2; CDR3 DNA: TGTGCCAGCAGCTTAAGGACTAGCGGGGGCCGGGCCTACAATGAGCAGTTCTTC; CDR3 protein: CASSLRTSGGRAYNEQFF
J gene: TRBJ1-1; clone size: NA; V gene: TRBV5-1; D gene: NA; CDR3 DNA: TGCGCCAGCAGCTTGGCCCCGGTGAACAGGGAGAAGAACACTGAAGCTTTCTTT; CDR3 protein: CASSLAPVNREKNTEAFF
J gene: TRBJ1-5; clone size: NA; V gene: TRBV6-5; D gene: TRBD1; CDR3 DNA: TGTGCCAGCAGTCCCGGGACAGATTATCAGCCCCAGCATTTT; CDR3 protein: CASSPGTDYQPQHF
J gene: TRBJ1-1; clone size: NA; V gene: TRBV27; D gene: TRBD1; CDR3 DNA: TGTGCCAGCAGTTTATCCGGGACAGGGGGCCGAGCTTTCTTT; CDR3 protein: CASSLSGTGGRAFF
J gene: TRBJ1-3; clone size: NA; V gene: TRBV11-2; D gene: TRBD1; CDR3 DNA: TGTGCCAGCAGCTCGACAGGGGGTCGAAACACCATATATTTT; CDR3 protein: CASSSTGGRNTIYF
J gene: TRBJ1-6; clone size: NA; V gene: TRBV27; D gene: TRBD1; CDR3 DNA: TGTGCCAGCAGACCGACCGGGACAGCGGATTCACCCCTCCACTTT; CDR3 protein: CASRPTGTADSPLHF
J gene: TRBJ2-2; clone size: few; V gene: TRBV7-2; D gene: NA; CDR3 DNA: TGTGCCAGCAGCTCAGGGGATTTCGCGAACACCGGGGAGCTGTTTTTT; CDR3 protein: CASSSGDFANTGELFF
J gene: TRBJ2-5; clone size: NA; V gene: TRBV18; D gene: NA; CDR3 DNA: TGTGCCAGCTCACCAACGGGAGAGACCCAGTACTTC; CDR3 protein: CASSPTGETQYF
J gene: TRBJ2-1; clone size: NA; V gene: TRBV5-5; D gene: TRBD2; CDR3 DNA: TGTGCCAGCAGCGATTCCGGGACTAGCGGGAGAGGCTACAATGAGCAGTTCTTC; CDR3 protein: CASSDSGTSGRGYNEQFF
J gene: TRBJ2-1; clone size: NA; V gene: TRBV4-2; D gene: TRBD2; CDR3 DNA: TGTGCCAGCAGCCAAGGGGGGACTACCCGAAACAATGAGCAGTTCTTC; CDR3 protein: CASSQGGTTRNNEQFF
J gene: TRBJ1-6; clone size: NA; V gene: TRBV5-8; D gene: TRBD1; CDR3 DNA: TGTGCCAGCAGGCTGACAGGGCGGGGACTAGCACCCCTCCACTTT; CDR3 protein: CASRLTGRGLAPLHF
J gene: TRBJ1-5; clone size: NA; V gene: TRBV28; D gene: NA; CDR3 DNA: TGTGCCAGCAGTCCCCGTTGGGGCAGAGATAGCAATCAGCCCCAGCATTTT; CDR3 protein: CASSPRWGRDSNQPQHF
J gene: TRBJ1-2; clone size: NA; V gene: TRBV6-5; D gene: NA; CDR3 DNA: TGTGCCAGCAGTCCAGGGACACCAAACTATGGCTACACCTTC; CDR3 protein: CASSPGTPNYGYTF
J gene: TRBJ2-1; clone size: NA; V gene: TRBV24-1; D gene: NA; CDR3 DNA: TGTGCCACCAGTGATTCTACCTACAATGAGCAGTTCTTC; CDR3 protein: CATSDSTYNEQFF
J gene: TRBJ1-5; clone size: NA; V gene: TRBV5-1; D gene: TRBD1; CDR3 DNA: TGCGCCAGCAGCTTGTCGACAGGGGAAAATCAGCCCCAGCATTTT; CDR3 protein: CASSLSTGENQPQHF
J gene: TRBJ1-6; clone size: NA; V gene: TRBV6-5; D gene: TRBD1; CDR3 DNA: TGTGCCAGCAGTTACAAAGACAGGGGGAGGAATTCACCCCTCCACTTT; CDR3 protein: CASSYKDRGRNSPLHF